These 13 T cell receptor beta chains were all obtained from the same sample, sequenced in a study of Ad26.COV2.S vaccination and SARS-CoV-2 variants. The sample's treatment: about 20 received Ad26.COV2.S at low or high dose, single or two shots; several received placebo; per-sample allocation not given. Sampling was performed 63 days after the first vaccine or placebo injection. Method: immunoSEQ multiplex PCR; TCRdb's copy keeps in-frame clones and lacks some. The table lists about 480,000 clones, 87% of them singletons, with 9.5% to 15% in the top ten. The starting material was peripheral blood, obtained in a trial of Ad26.COV2.S vaccine versus placebo. All receptors come from a person between 18 and 65 years old who received the Ad26.COV2.S COVID-19 vaccine or a placebo.

The rearrangement uses TRBV6-5 and TRBJ1-5; D is possibly TRBD1 (5 bases). V lost 5 bases and J 3 bases, leaving 8 bases between the germline ends. CDR1 and CDR2 from the germline V gene are MNHEY and SVGAGI. The CDR3 has 13 amino acids. The DNA for the CDR3 is TGTGCCAGCAGTCGACAGCTCAATCAGCCCCAGCATTTT. This gives the protein CASSRQLNQPQHF.

The chain is built from TRBV5-1 and TRBJ2-3; D may be TRBD2 (5 bases). The CDR3 has 15 residues. Trimming removed 0 bases at V and 5 bases at J, with 13 bases between. From germline, CDR1 is SGHRS and CDR2 YFSETQ. The CDR3 protein is CASSLAGGGGDTQYF. CDR3 coding DNA: TGCGCCAGCAGCTTGGCCGGTGGAGGTGGAGATACGCAGTATTTT. The full variable domain, completed using reference TRBV5-1 and TRBJ2-3, is KAGVTQTPRYLIKTRGQQVTLSCSPISGHRSVSWYQQTPGQGLQFLFEYFSETQRNKGNFPGRFSGRQFSNSRSEMNVSTLELGDSALYLCASSLAGGGGDTQYFGPGTRLTVL.

This chain joins TRBV3-1 (or the pseudogene TRBV3-2) and TRBJ2-1; the D gene is possibly TRBD2 (6 bases). The germline CDR1 and CDR2 sequences are LGHDT and YNNKEL (reference sequence). The length of the CDR3 is 15 residues. Trimming took 4 bases from V and 7 from J, leaving 17 bases between them. The CDR3 here is CASSPVQTSRNEQFF. The CDR3 DNA reads as TGTGCCAGCAGCCCGGTGCAGACTAGTCGGAATGAGCAGTTCTTC.

This sequence joins TRBV9 and TRBJ2-5; the match to TRBD1 covers 9 bases. The end of the DNA fits TRBJ2-7 better, so the J call may be wrong. The CDR3 totals 16 residues. Germline loops: CDR1 SGDLS, CDR2 YYNGEE. CDR3 protein: CASSADPGTGTYEQYF. The CDR3 bases are TGTGCCAGCAGCGCAGATCCCGGGACAGGGACCTACGAGCAGTACTTC.

CDR3 sequence: CASSLQGSGSWNEQFF. The CDR3, as DNA: TGTGCCAGCAGTTTGCAGGGGTCCGGAAGTTGGAATGAGCAGTTCTTC. The J gene is TRBJ2-1, the V gene TRBV27; possible D gene TRBD1, 6 bases. The CDR3 length is 16 residues. CDR1 and CDR2 from the germline V gene are MNHEY and SMNVEV (reference sequence). V was pared by 3 bases and J by 7 bases, with 19 bases between.

The J gene is TRBJ1-2, the V gene TRBV15; 7 bases are a match to TRBD1. The CDR3 length is 12 residues. CDR1 and CDR2 from the germline V gene are LNHNV and YYDKDF (reference sequence). The junction had 9 bases not matched to a gene; V was cut back by 9 bases and J by 8 bases. The CDR3 DNA is TGTGCCACTCAGGGGGGATCGGGAGGCTACACCTTC. It yields the protein CATQGGSGGYTF. Using reference TRBV15 and TRBJ1-2 for the parts outside the CDR3, the full variable domain is DAMVIQNPRYQVTQFGKPVTLSCSQTLNHNVMYWYQQKSSQAPKLLFHYYDKDFNNEADTPDNFQSRRPNTSFCFLDIRSPGLGDTAMYLCATQGGSGGYTFGSGTRLTVV.

The table lists this clone with a few counts. The genes are TRBV19 and TRBJ2-5; D uncertain. Germline V gene lookup returns CDR1 LNHDA and CDR2 SQIVND (reference sequence). CDR3 length: 14 residues. V lost 8 bases and J 2 bases, leaving 15 bases between the germline ends. The CDR3 region has the DNA TGTGCCAGTTCGTCCAGTCCATTTCAAGAGACCCAGTACTTC. The encoded protein is CASSSSPFQETQYF.

V usage is TRBV10-3 and J usage is TRBJ2-2, with a tentative D call TRBD2 (6 bases). In germline, CDR1 is ENHRY, CDR2 SYGVKD. CDR3 length: 12 amino acids. V gave up 4 bases and J gave up 7 bases, with 7 bases separating them. DNA of the CDR3: TGTGCCATCAGTGGGGAGGTCGGGGAGCTGTTTTTT. Amino acids: CAISGEVGELFF.

CDR3 amino acids: CASSTGTLVNYGYTF. As DNA, the CDR3 is TGTGCCAGCAGCACCGGGACGCTCGTAAACTATGGCTACACCTTC. V usage is TRBV7-2 and J usage is TRBJ1-2; D may be TRBD1 (5 bases). The V gene lost 5 bases and the J gene lost 2 bases, with 15 bases spanning the gap. The length of the CDR3 is 15 residues. The germline gives CDR1 SGHTA, CDR2 FQGNSA.

The J gene is TRBJ2-5, the V gene TRBV14; TRBD1 is a possible D gene (5 bases). Per germline, CDR1 SGHDN and CDR2 FVKESK. The V end lost 4 bases, the J end lost 1 base, and 7 bases lay between the germline ends. This CDR3 comprises 13 residues. In nucleotides, the CDR3 is TGTGCCAGCAGCCGGGGCTTCCAAGAGACCCAGTACTTC. This encodes CASSRGFQETQYF.

The rearrangement joins TRBV5-5 to TRBJ2-3; 14 nucleotides line up with TRBD2. J lost 4 bases, V lost 2 bases, and 9 bases had no gene match. CDR1 SGHKS and CDR2 YYEKEE come from the germline V gene (reference sequence). The CDR3 is made up of 18 amino acids. CDR3 in amino acids: CASSLGTSGRTVADTQYF. The CDR3 DNA follows: TGTGCCAGCAGCTTAGGGACTAGCGGGAGAACGGTGGCAGATACGCAGTATTTT.

V is TRBV19 and J is TRBJ1-2, with a possible D match to TRBD1 (6 bases). Germline CDR1 LNHDA, CDR2 SQIVND (reference sequence). V lost 6 bases and J 4 bases, leaving 24 bases between the germline ends. The CDR3 has 17 residues. The CDR3, as DNA: TGTGCCAGTAGGGCAACAATAATGGACAGAGGGCCCTATGGCTACACCTTC. Translating gives CASRATIMDRGPYGYTF.

The chain has TRBV5-1 and TRBJ2-7; 9 bases are a match to TRBD1. CDR3 length: 16 amino acids. Germline V gives CDR1 SGHRS, CDR2 YFSETQ. Trimming cost V 4 bases and J 2 bases; bases outside gene matches: 10. The CDR3 here is CASSPGWGQGPYEQYF. The CDR3 coding sequence is TGCGCCAGCAGCCCCGGGTGGGGACAGGGCCCCTACGAGCAGTACTTC.